Only one count was recorded for the clone carrying this T cell receptor beta chain. Produced via immunoSEQ multiplex PCR; TCRdb's table is partial and in-frame only. The repertoire holds about 5,700 clones, roughly four fifths seen once, with about 9.4% in the top ten. The CDR3 consists of 14 residues. Germline CDR1 reads MNHEY; CDR2 reads SVGAGI. The V segment lost 6 bases and the J segment 5 bases; nucleotides outside the gene matches: 7. This specimen belongs to a study of immune evolution from preneoplasia to lung adenocarcinoma. Histologic diagnosis was independently verified by two lung pathologists.

Sequencing was carried out using FFPE normal lung tissue adjacent to the tumor. The receptor comes from a person between 50 and 70 years old with lung adenocarcinoma. The chain combines TRBV6-5 with TRBJ2-5, with TRBD2 identical over 9 bases. CDR3 coding DNA: TGTGCCAGCAGACGGGGACTAGCAGGGGAGACCCAGTACTTC. This codes for CASRRGLAGETQYF.